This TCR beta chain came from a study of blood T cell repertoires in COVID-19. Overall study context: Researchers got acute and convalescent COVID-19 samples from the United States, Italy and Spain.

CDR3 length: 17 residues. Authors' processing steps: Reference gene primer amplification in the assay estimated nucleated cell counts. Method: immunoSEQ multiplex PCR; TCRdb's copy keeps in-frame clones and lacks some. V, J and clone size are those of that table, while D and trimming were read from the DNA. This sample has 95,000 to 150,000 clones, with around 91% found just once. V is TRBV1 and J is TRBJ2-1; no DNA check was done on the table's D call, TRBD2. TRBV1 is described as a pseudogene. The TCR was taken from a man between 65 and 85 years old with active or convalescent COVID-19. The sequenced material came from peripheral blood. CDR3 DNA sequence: TGCACCAGCAGCCATGGGACTAGCGGGAGGGCCGACCATGAGCAGTTCTTC. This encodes CTSSHGTSGRADHEQFF.